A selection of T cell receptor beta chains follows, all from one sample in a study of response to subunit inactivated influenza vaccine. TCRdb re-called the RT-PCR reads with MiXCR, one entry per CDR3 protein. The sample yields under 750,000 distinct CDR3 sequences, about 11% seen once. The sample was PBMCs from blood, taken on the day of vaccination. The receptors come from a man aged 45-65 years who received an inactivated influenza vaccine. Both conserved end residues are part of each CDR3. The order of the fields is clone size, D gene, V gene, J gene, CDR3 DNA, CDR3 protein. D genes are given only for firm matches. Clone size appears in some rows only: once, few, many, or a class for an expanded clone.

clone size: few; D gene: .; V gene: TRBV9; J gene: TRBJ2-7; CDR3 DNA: TGTGCCAGCAGTCCCACCGGGGGCCCATCCTACGAGCAGTACTTC; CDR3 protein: CASSPTGGPSYEQYF
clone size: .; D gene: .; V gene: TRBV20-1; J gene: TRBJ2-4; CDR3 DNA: TGCAGTGCTAGATCGGACATTCAGTACTTC; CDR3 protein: CSARSDIQYF
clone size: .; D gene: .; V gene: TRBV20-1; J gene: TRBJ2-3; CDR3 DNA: TGCAGTGCTAGAGAGATGCCCGCGGGCACAGATACGCAGTATTTT; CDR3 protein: CSAREMPAGTDTQYF
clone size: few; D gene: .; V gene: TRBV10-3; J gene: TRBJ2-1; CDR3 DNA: TGTGCCATCAGGAGGGATCTCAATGAGCAGTTCTTC; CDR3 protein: CAIRRDLNEQFF
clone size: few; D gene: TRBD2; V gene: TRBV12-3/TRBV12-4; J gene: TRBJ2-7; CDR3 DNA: TGTGCCAGCAGGTGGGCGGGAGGGCCCTACGAGCAGTACTTC; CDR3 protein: CASRWAGGPYEQYF
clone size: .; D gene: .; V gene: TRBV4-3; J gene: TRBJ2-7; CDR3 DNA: TGCGCCAGCAGCCAAGGTTCAGGGGGGAGCAACGAGCAGTACTTC; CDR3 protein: CASSQGSGGSNEQYF
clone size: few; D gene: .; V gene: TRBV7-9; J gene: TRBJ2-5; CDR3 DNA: TGTGCCAGCAGCTACGGTCGGGAGCGGGAAGAGACCCAGTACTTC; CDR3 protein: CASSYGREREETQYF
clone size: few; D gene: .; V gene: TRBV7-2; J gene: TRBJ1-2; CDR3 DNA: TGTGCCAGCAGCTCCGGGACACGGCGCTATGGCTACACCTTC; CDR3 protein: CASSSGTRRYGYTF
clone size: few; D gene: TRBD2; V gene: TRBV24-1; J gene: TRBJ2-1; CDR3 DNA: TGTGCCACCAGTGAACTGGGACTAGCGGGAGTTGAGGCGTCGAATGAGCAGTTCTTC; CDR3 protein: CATSELGLAGVEASNEQFF
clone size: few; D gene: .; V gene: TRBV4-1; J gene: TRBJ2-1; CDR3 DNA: TGCGCCAGCAGCCAAGATTCGACAGTCTACAATGAGCAGTTCTTC; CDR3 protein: CASSQDSTVYNEQFF
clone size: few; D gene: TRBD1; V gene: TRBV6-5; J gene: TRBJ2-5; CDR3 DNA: TGTGCCAGCAGTTACTTCCCTCCGCGGACAGGGCAAGAGACCCAGTACTTC; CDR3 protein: CASSYFPPRTGQETQYF
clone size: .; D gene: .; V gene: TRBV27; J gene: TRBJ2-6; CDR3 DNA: TGTGCCAGCAGTTTATTACAGAGCTCTGGGGCCAACGTCCTGACTTTC; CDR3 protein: CASSLLQSSGANVLTF
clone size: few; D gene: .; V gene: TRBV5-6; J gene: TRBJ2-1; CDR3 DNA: TGTGCCAGCAGCCCAATGAGTAGGGGGTACAATGAGCAGTTCTTC; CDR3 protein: CASSPMSRGYNEQFF
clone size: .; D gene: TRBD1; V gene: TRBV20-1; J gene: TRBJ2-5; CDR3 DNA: TGCAGTGCCCCCCGGACAGGGCCCCAAGAGACCCAGTACTTC; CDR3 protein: CSAPRTGPQETQYF
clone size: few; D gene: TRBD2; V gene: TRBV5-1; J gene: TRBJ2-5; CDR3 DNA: TGCGCCAGCAGCCCGTACCGGGGGGGCCAACAAGAGACCCAGTACTTC; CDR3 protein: CASSPYRGGQQETQYF
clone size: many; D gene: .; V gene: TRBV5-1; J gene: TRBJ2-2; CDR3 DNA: TGCGCCAGCAGCTTGGCCACAAACACCGGGGAGCTGTTTTTT; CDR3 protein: CASSLATNTGELFF
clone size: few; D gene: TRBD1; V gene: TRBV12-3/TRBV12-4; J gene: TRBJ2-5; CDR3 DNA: TGTGCCAGCAGCCGCAGCCCGGGACAGGGTTTTGGAGAGACCCAGTACTTC; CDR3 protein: CASSRSPGQGFGETQYF
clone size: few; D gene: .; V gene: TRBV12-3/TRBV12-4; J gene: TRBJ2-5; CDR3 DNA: TGTGCCAGCACCTATGACACCCAAGAGACCCAGTACTTC; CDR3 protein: CASTYDTQETQYF
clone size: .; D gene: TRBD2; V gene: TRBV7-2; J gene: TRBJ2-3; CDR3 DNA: TGTGCCAGCAGCTTAGCGAGGGCTAGCGGGAGGATGGATACGCAGTATTTT; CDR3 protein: CASSLARASGRMDTQYF
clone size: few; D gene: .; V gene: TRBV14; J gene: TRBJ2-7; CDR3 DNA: TGTGCCAGCAGCCAATTCCTAGGAGGGGGGGAGCAGTACTTC; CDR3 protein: CASSQFLGGGEQYF
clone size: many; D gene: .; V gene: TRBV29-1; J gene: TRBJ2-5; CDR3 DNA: TGCAGCGTTGGGATAAGCGGGACCCAGTACTTC; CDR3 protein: CSVGISGTQYF
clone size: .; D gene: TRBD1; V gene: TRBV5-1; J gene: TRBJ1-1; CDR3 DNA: TGCGCCAGCAGCTTGGACCTCAGGGGGCCAAGAAACACTGAAGCTTTCTTT; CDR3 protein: CASSLDLRGPRNTEAFF
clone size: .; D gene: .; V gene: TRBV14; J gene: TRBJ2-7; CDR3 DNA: TGTGCCAGCAGCCAAGATACCCTCTCCTACGAGCAGTACTTC; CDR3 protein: CASSQDTLSYEQYF
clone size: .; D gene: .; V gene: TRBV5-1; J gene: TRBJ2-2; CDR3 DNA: TGCGCCAGCAGCTTGCCCAGTGGCACCGGGGAGCTGTTTTTT; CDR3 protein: CASSLPSGTGELFF
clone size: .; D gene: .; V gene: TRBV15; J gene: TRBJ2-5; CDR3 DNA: TGTGCCACAGGGGGGGGACGGGGAGAGTCCCAGTACTTC; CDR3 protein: CATGGGRGESQYF
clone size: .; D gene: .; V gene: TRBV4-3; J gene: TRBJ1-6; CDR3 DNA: TGCGCCAGCAGCCGGAGCGGACTGACGTATAATTCACCCCTCCACTTT; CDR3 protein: CASSRSGLTYNSPLHF
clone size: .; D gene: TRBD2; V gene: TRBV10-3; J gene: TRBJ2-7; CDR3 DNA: TGTGCCATCAGTGAGGTTAGCGGGGGGGCTGGCTACGAGCAGTACTTC; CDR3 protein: CAISEVSGGAGYEQYF
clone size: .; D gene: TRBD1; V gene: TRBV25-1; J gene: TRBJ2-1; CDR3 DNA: TGTGCCAGCAGCGCCGGGACAGTCGTACACAATAAGCAGTTCTTC; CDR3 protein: CASSAGTVVHNKQFF
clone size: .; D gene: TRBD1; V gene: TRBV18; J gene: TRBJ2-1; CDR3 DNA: TGTGCCAGCTCACCTTGGGACAGCTCCTACAATGAGCAGTTCTTC; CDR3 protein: CASSPWDSSYNEQFF
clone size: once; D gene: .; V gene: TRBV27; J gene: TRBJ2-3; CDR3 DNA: TGTGCCAGCAGTTTATCGATGCTGCCCGCCACCCACACAGATACGCAGTATTTT; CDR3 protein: CASSLSMLPATHTDTQYF
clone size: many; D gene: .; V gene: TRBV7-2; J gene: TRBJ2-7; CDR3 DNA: TGTGCCAGCAGCTTAGCCGGGATATACGAGCAGTACTTC; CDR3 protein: CASSLAGIYEQYF
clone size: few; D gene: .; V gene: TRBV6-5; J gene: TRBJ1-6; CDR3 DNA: TGTGCCAGCAGTTACCGCGAAGGCTCACCCCTCCACTTT; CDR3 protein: CASSYREGSPLHF
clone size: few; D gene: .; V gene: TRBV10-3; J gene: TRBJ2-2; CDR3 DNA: TGTGCCATGGGCGCATCGGGAGAGATCGCGGGCGGGGAGCTGTTTTTT; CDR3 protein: CAMGASGEIAGGELFF
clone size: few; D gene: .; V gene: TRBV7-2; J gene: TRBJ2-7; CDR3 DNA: TGTGCCAGCACCCAACCCCCTTCATACGAGCAGTACTTC; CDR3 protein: CASTQPPSYEQYF
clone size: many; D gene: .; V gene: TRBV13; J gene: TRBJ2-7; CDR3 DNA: TGTGCCAGCAGCCCGGGTGGCTTCGAGCAGTACTTC; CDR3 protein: CASSPGGFEQYF
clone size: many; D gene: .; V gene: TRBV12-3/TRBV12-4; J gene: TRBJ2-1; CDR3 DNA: TGTGCCAGCAGTTTAGCCCCCCTAGCGACTAGCTCCTACAATGAGCAGTTCTTC; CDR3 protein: CASSLAPLATSSYNEQFF